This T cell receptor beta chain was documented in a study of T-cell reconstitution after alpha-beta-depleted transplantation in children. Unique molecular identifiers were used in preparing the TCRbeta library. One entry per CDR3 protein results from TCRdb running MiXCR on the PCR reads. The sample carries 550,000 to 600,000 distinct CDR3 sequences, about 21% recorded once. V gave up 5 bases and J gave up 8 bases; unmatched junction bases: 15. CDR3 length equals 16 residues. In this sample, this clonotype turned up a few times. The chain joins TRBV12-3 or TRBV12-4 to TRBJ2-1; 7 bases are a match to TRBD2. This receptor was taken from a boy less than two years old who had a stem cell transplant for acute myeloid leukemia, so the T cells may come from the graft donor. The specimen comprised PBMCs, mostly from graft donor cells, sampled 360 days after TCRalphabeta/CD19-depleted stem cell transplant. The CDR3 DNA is TGTGCCAGCAGTCCCCCAAACGGGGGGTTGGGGGATGAGCAGTTCTTC. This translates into CASSPPNGGLGDEQFF.